This TCR beta chain is drawn from a study of response to subunit inactivated influenza vaccine. This CDR3 contains 16 residues. Germline trimming cut 6 bases from V and 5 bases from J; bases unmatched to any gene: 13. Looked up from germline, CDR1 is SGHRS and CDR2 is YFSETQ. Study conclusions and caveats: Authors suggested seasonal influenza vaccinations each recruit few new T cells.

This clonotype came up a few times. Its antigen is as yet unknown. TCRdb reprocessed the RT-PCR reads via MiXCR and lists one record per CDR3 protein. The repertoire holds around 760,000 distinct CDR3 sequences, with roughly 13% as singletons. The TCR was taken from a man in his forties or fifties who received an inactivated influenza vaccine. The material was PBMCs from blood, obtained roughly 15 days before vaccination. J is TRBJ2-2 and V is TRBV5-1; 7 bases line up with TRBD1. The chain's CDR3 is CASTLGWTGTTGELFF. CDR3 DNA sequence: TGCGCCAGCACCCTTGGATGGACAGGCACGACCGGGGAGCTGTTTTTT.